These 15 T cell receptor beta chains were all obtained from the same sample, sequenced in a study of cytomegalovirus exposure and HLA in healthy donors. Data came from immunoSEQ multiplex PCR; TCRdb stores just in-frame clones and leaves some out. The sample contains 150,000 to 200,000 clones, 85% of which appear only once. Sequencing was performed on PBMCs. These receptors came from a man aged 18-30 years in good health and CMV-seropositive.

This CDR3 is CASSYYGGAVRETQYF. DNA for the CDR3: TGTGCCAGCAGTTACTATGGGGGGGCAGTAAGGGAGACCCAGTACTTC. The chain joins TRBV6-5 to TRBJ2-5; D possibly corresponds to TRBD2 (7 bases). Germline V lookup: CDR1 MNHEY, CDR2 SVGAGI. The V end was cut by 1 base, the J end by 5 bases, with 17 bases between. The CDR3 runs 16 residues.

The rearrangement uses TRBV2 and TRBJ2-3; a weak D match, TRBD1 (6 bases). The V and J ends lost 2 bases and 2 bases respectively, with 14 bases between them. This CDR3 contains 16 residues. CDR1 and CDR2 (germline): SNHLY, FYNNEI. CDR3 sequence: CASSEWGLADTDTQYF. CDR3 coding DNA: TGTGCCAGCAGTGAATGGGGGCTGGCGGACACAGATACGCAGTATTTT.

This clone came up once. The rearrangement joins TRBV18 to TRBJ1-4; 8 bases match TRBD1. CDR3 size: 19 residues. The germline CDR1 and CDR2 sequences are KGHSH and LQKENI. V was clipped by 3 bases and J by 5 bases; unmatched bases: 17. CDR3 bases: TGTGCCAGCTCACCCATAATGGGACAGGAGAAGGACCAAAATGAAAAACTGTTTTTT. Translated: CASSPIMGQEKDQNEKLFF. The variable domain in full, completed from reference TRBV18 and TRBJ1-4, reads NAGVMQNPRHLVRRRGQEARLRCSPMKGHSHVYWYRQLPEEGLKFMVYLQKENIIDESGMPKERFSAEFPKEGPSILRIQQVVRGDSAAYFCASSPIMGQEKDQNEKLFFGSGTQLSVL.

The chain couples TRBV28 to TRBJ1-3; 12 bases are a match to TRBD1. Germline V lookup: CDR1 MDHEN, CDR2 SYDVKM. The CDR3 contains 15 residues. V dropped 5 bases and J dropped 4; count of bases not matched to a gene: 3. CDR3 coding DNA: TGTGCCAGCAGTCCCGGGACAGGGGGCGGAAACACCATATATTTT. Translating it yields CASSPGTGGGNTIYF.

The chain uses TRBV7-6 and TRBJ1-1; D is possibly TRBD1 (5 bases). Per the germline V gene, CDR1 is SGHVS and CDR2 is FNYEAQ. There are 13 residues in the CDR3. Trimming stripped 6 bases from V and 1 base from J, with 9 bases between. The CDR3, as DNA: TGTGCCAGCAGGGACACCGGGAACACTGAAGCTTTCTTT. Protein product: CASRDTGNTEAFF.

This chain joins TRBV5-1 and TRBJ1-2, with 7 bases aligning to TRBD1. The V segment lost 2 bases and the J segment 1 base; nucleotides outside the gene matches: 2. CDR1 and CDR2 (germline): SGHRS, YFSETQ. This CDR3 has 14 amino acids. CDR3 in DNA: TGCGCCAGCAGCTTATCAGGGGGTAACTATGGCTACACCTTC. Protein product: CASSLSGGNYGYTF.

The rearrangement joins TRBV4-1 to TRBJ2-7; 10 positions agree with TRBD2. The germline gives CDR1 MGHRA, CDR2 YSYEKL. The CDR3 is 15 amino acids. Unmatched junction bases numbered 10, after V lost 4 bases and J lost 7 bases. The CDR3 region is CASSRIESGRGEQYF. The CDR3 DNA sequence: TGCGCCAGCAGCCGGATCGAAAGCGGGAGGGGGGAGCAGTACTTC.

This clone was seen a single time. The chain is built from TRBV11-3 and TRBJ2-2, with 7 bases fitting TRBD1. Losses at the gene ends were 5 bases for V and 1 base for J; bases not matched to a gene: 4. The CDR3 is 15 residues long. The germline CDR1 and CDR2 sequences are SGHNT and YENEEA. The CDR3 DNA follows: TGTGCCAGCAGCCTCCAGGGGGTGAACACCGGGGAGCTGTTTTTT. Protein product: CASSLQGVNTGELFF. Full variable domain (rest looked up from reference TRBV11-3 and TRBJ2-2): EAGVVQSPRYKIIEKKQPVAFWCNPISGHNTLYWYLQNLGQGPELLIRYENEEAVDDSQLPKDRFSAERLKGVDSTLKIQPAELGDSAVYLCASSLQGVNTGELFFGEGSRLTVL.

The CDR3 spells CASSIELDRWGYNEQFF. The CDR3 region has the DNA TGTGCCAGTAGTATAGAACTAGACAGGTGGGGGTACAATGAGCAGTTCTTC. This chain connects TRBV19 to TRBJ2-1, with D maybe TRBD1 (6 bases). The CDR3 contains 17 residues. Per the germline V gene, CDR1 is LNHDA and CDR2 is SQIVND (reference sequence). The germline V and J ends were trimmed by 0 bases and 4 bases, with 16 bases remaining between them.

The V gene is TRBV2, the J gene TRBJ1-1; 8 bases are a match to TRBD1. This CDR3 comprises 16 residues. CDR1 and CDR2 (germline): SNHLY, FYNNEI. V was pared by 4 bases and J by 1 base, with 8 bases of the junction left unmatched. The CDR3 sequence is CASSVRAGGSNTEAFF. CDR3 nucleotide sequence: TGTGCCAGCAGTGTGAGGGCAGGGGGCTCGAACACTGAAGCTTTCTTT.

The chain is built from TRBV12-5 and TRBJ2-2; 7 nucleotides line up with TRBD2. V shed 4 bases and J 2 bases; nucleotides not matched to a gene: 10. Germline CDR1 reads LGHNT; CDR2 reads FRNRAP. The CDR3 loop spans 17 amino acids. The CDR3 nucleotides read TGTGCTAGTGGTTCCCCCGCAGCGGGGCTTAACACCGGGGAGCTGTTTTTT. It codes for CASGSPAAGLNTGELFF.

V and J are TRBV6-1 and TRBJ2-1; 11 nucleotides match TRBD2. V lost 0 bases to trimming and J lost 15 bases; unmatched junction nucleotides: 16. CDR3 length: 17 amino acids. CDR1 is MNHNS, CDR2 SASEGT, per germline. For the CDR3, the DNA is TGTGCCAGCAGTGAAGCGTTTGCTAGCGGGAGGAACCCTGACACGTTCTTC. Its protein is CASSEAFASGRNPDTFF.

CDR3 DNA: TGTGCCAGCAGCCCTCCGGGACAGGACTCTGGAAACACCATATATTTT. Its protein is CASSPPGQDSGNTIYF. The genes are TRBV2 and TRBJ1-3; the match to TRBD1 covers 8 bases. The CDR3 has 16 residues. J gave up 0 bases and V 6 bases, and 7 bases lay outside the gene matches. Looked up from germline, CDR1 is SNHLY and CDR2 is FYNNEI.

The gene calls are TRBV19 and TRBJ1-1; TRBD1 matches 9 bases. CDR1 is LNHDA, CDR2 SQIVND, per germline (reference sequence). The CDR3 totals 14 residues. V lost 6 bases to trimming and J lost 0 bases; unmatched junction nucleotides: 2. The CDR3 nucleotides are TGTGCCAGTAGAGGGGACAGGGTGAACACTGAAGCTTTCTTT. Translation: CASRGDRVNTEAFF.

This sequence joins TRBV6-5 and TRBJ1-1; 7 nucleotides match TRBD1. The germline gives CDR1 MNHEY, CDR2 SVGAGI. The CDR3 has 13 residues. With V trimmed by 7 bases and J by 7 bases, 9 bases remained unmatched. The DNA of the CDR3 is TGTGCCAGCACTAAGGGGGCGAGTGGTGAAGCTTTCTTT. It encodes CASTKGASGEAFF.